This T cell receptor (beta chain) was sequenced for a study of shared T cell receptors in the human thymus. The protocol was immunoSEQ multiplex PCR, while the TCRdb copy is restricted to in-frame clones and leaves out a portion. Of hundreds of thousands of clones in the sample, 87% were seen once. The length of the CDR3 is 13 residues. With 1 base removed from V and 4 bases from J, the gap between germline ends came to 7 bases. Germline CDR1 reads MRHNA; CDR2 reads SNTAGT. This clone was seen a few times. These data also featured in a second study, about human thymus T cells. As reported in that work: Among the donors, all were healthy Finnish infants having corrective surgery for congenital heart defects. Resections that were taken during corrective heart surgery supplied the thymus tissue. Apparent bias marked the V and J gene usage of thymic and blood repertoires. Reports from related research described highly overlapping thymic repertoires among unrelated individuals.

This receptor was taken from a boy in the first two years of life with a congenital heart defect. Source material: thymocytes. The chain links TRBV6-4 to TRBJ1-2; D gene uncertain. CDR3 residues: CASSDLVAYGYTF. CDR3 in DNA: TGTGCCAGCAGTGACTTGGTAGCCTATGGCTACACCTTC.